This T cell receptor (beta chain) was recovered during a study of regulatory T cells in long-lasting Graves disease. Sequencing libraries for TCR beta were prepared with iRepertoire HTBI primers and Arm-PCR of CDR3 regions. Under the authors' procedure: Identification across samples found 50 to 80 TRBV and 12 to 15 TRBJ segments. Using its own MiXCR run on the multiplex PCR reads, TCRdb lists one record per CDR3 protein. In this record, the V and J calls reflect TCRdb's handling and not the investigators' own analysis. This table holds 400,000 to 500,000 distinct CDR3 sequences, about 17% found once. Time point reported: newly diagnosed GD, antithyroid drugs for less than 3 months. From RNA extracted from PBMCs, the TCR library was made. As a group, patients came from one endocrinology department in Xi'an, China. The table lists this clonotype with a few counts. This CDR3 is built from 15 residues. Per germline, CDR1 SGHRS and CDR2 YFSETQ. Unmatched junction bases numbered 12, after V lost 2 bases and J lost 8 bases.

In addition, the sample was reused for a study of T cells in Graves' hyperthyroidism and ophthalmopathy. That report notes: Disease duration under 2 months; hyperthyroidism patients were aged 18 to 65. Within blood appeared most thyroid clonotypes that had expanded above 0.001.

The receptor comes from a woman under 30 with Graves disease. This sequence joins TRBV5-1 and TRBJ1-2; TRBD1 matches at 7 bases. The sequences come from peripheral blood mononuclear cells (PBMCs), collected at new diagnosis, from a patient treated with antithyroid drugs. The CDR3 coding sequence is TGCGCCAGCAGCTTTATCTACGACAGGGATAAAGGCTACACCTTC. Amino acid sequence: CASSFIYDRDKGYTF.